The rows below give T cell receptor beta chains drawn from one sample of a study of shared clonotypes between healthy human individuals. Method: immunoSEQ multiplex PCR; TCRdb's copy keeps in-frame clones and lacks some. The sample lists about 700,000 clones; approximately 90% were seen once. Material for sequencing was naive CD8+ T cells sorted from blood. The source is a young man in good health. CDR3s include the opening cysteine and the closing phenylalanine or tryptophan. A D gene is named only where the DNA matches it firmly. Clone size appears in some rows only: once, few, many, or a class for an expanded clone.

>-|-|TRBJ2-1|TRBV7-9
CASSYLKYNEQFF
TGTGCCAGCAGCTACCTTAAGTACAATGAGCAGTTCTTC
>-|TRBD2|TRBJ2-7|TRBV7-2
CATSGGPTYEQYF
TGTGCCACTTCGGGGGGACCAACCTACGAGCAGTACTTC
>few|-|TRBJ1-1|TRBV30
CAWTLFGAPNTEAFF
TGTGCCTGGACCCTCTTTGGGGCACCGAACACTGAAGCTTTCTTT
>few|-|TRBJ1-1|TRBV27
CASSLYGAGNTEAFF
TGTGCCAGCAGTTTATACGGGGCAGGAAACACTGAAGCTTTCTTT
>-|TRBD2|TRBJ2-1|TRBV6-5
CASSLSGSLYNEQFF
TGTGCCAGCAGCCTTAGCGGGAGCCTGTACAATGAGCAGTTCTTC
>-|-|TRBJ2-7|TRBV4-1
CASSQDTATYYEQYF
TGCGCCAGCAGCCAAGATACGGCTACATACTACGAGCAGTACTTC
>once|TRBD2|TRBJ2-1|TRBV4-2
CASSQRGTSDYNEQFF
TGTGCCAGCAGCCAACGCGGGACTAGCGACTACAATGAGCAGTTCTTC
>few|-|TRBJ1-5|TRBV28
CASSFVPGSGLPQHF
TGTGCCAGCAGTTTTGTCCCAGGCTCCGGACTGCCCCAGCATTTT
>-|-|TRBJ2-7|TRBV11-3
CASSLDTAYEQYF
TGTGCCAGCAGCTTAGATACCGCCTACGAGCAGTACTTC
>-|-|TRBJ2-1|TRBV10-2
CASSYQIWPYNEQFF
TGCGCCAGCAGTTACCAGATTTGGCCCTACAATGAGCAGTTCTTC
>-|TRBD1|TRBJ1-2|TRBV15
CATFGTGDYGYTF
TGTGCCACCTTTGGGACAGGGGATTATGGCTACACCTTC
>-|-|TRBJ2-7|TRBV28
CASRTTGNERASEQYF
TGTGCCAGCAGAACTACAGGGAACGAGCGGGCTTCCGAGCAGTACTTC
>once|TRBD1|TRBJ1-1|TRBV11-2
CASSPGQGGKNTEAFF
TGTGCCAGCAGCCCCGGACAGGGAGGCAAGAACACTGAAGCTTTCTTT
>-|TRBD1|TRBJ2-5|TRBV27
CASRAGTGSIETQYF
TGTGCCAGTCGTGCCGGGACAGGCTCGATAGAGACCCAGTACTTC
>many|-|TRBJ2-6|TRBV27
CASSLSHSGANVLTF
TGTGCCAGCAGTCTCAGCCACTCTGGGGCCAACGTCCTGACTTTC
>-|-|TRBJ2-1|TRBV2
CASMNGLADLINEQFF
TGTGCCAGCATGAATGGGCTAGCTGACCTTATCAATGAGCAGTTCTTC
>-|TRBD2|TRBJ2-2|TRBV4-1
CASSQKTSGLTGELFF
TGCGCCAGCAGCCAAAAAACTAGCGGGCTAACCGGGGAGCTGTTTTTT
>once|TRBD1|TRBJ2-7|TRBV7-9
CASISGQGYEQYF
TGTGCCAGCATTTCGGGACAGGGGTACGAGCAGTACTTC
>-|-|TRBJ2-1|TRBV5-1
CASSLDRHEQFF
TGCGCCAGCAGCTTGGACAGGCATGAGCAGTTCTTC
>-|-|TRBJ2-1|TRBV5-1
CASRGVGGPPSSYNEQFF
TGCGCCAGCAGAGGCGTAGGAGGGCCCCCGAGCTCCTACAATGAGCAGTTCTTC
>-|TRBD2|TRBJ2-7|TRBV28
CASTSGRAAYEQYF
TGTGCCAGCACCTCGGGGAGGGCCGCCTACGAGCAGTACTTC
>-|-|TRBJ2-5|TRBV7-9
CASSLMTHDGETQYF
TGTGCCAGCAGCTTAATGACACACGACGGAGAGACCCAGTACTTC
>-|-|TRBJ1-5|TRBV28
CASSLQGSGQPQHF
TGTGCCAGCAGTTTGCAGGGTAGTGGTCAGCCCCAGCATTTT
>-|-|TRBJ1-1|TRBV2
CTTKTGNTEAFF
TGTACCACCAAGACAGGGAACACTGAAGCTTTCTTT